Below are 29 T cell receptor beta chains sequenced from a single sample in a study of naive and memory T cell subsets. Reverse transcription of blood and skin TCR RNA was primed at alpha and beta constant regions. TCRdb called the 5' RACE reads again in MiXCR, with one record for every CDR3 protein. The sample has over 25,000 distinct CDR3 sequences; under 25% are singletons. Whole blood, 2.5 ml, came from adult healthy volunteers. These TCRs come from a female donor in good health.

This clonotype has ten or more counts. The chain joins TRBV30 to TRBJ2-5; D may be TRBD1 (6 bases). Germline-derived CDR1 and CDR2 are GTSNPN and SVGIG (reference sequence). The CDR3 is 12 amino acids. The V end was cut by 5 bases, the J end by 5 bases, with 12 bases between. The CDR3 loop reads CAWGQLSETQYF. The CDR3 nucleotides are TGTGCCTGGGGACAGTTAAGTGAGACCCAGTACTTC.

The chain joins TRBV6-5 to TRBJ2-7; D is tentatively TRBD1 or TRBD2 (5 bases each). The CDR3 covers 11 residues. Germline values: CDR1 MNHEY, CDR2 SVGAGI. Trimming stripped 8 bases from V and 3 bases from J, with 8 bases between. The DNA for the CDR3 is TGTGCCAGCTGGGACGGCTACGAGCAGTACTTC. This codes for CASWDGYEQYF.

This rearrangement joins TRBV29-1 to TRBJ1-1; perhaps TRBD1 as D (5 bases). Germline V gene lookup returns CDR1 SQVTM and CDR2 ANQGSEA. CDR3 length equals 15 residues. The V and J ends lost 3 bases and 0 bases respectively, with 14 bases between them. Written as DNA, the CDR3 is TGCAGCGTTGATAAGGGGTTTCTTATGAACACTGAAGCTTTCTTT. This encodes CSVDKGFLMNTEAFF.

The chain recombines TRBV29-1 with TRBJ2-3; maybe TRBD2 (5 bases). V dropped 7 bases and J dropped 2 bases, with 13 bases sitting between them. Germline lookup yields CDR1 SQVTM and CDR2 ANQGSEA. The CDR3 is 13 residues long. CDR3 region: CSGDLDYTDTQYF. The CDR3 bases are TGCAGCGGCGACCTCGACTACACAGATACGCAGTATTTT.

Only a few counts were recorded for this clonotype. The chain recombines TRBV5-1 with TRBJ2-1; the D gene is possibly TRBD1 (5 bases). V dropped 0 bases and J dropped 1 base, with 8 bases sitting between them. The germline gives CDR1 SGHRS, CDR2 YFSETQ. The CDR3 loop spans 15 amino acids. CDR3 sequence (DNA): TGCGCCAGCAGCTTGGTATCAGGGTCCTACAATGAGCAGTTCTTC. This codes for CASSLVSGSYNEQFF.

This clonotype was recorded many times. The rearrangement links TRBV18 to TRBJ2-7; 8 positions agree with TRBD1. There are 13 residues in the CDR3. Germline loops: CDR1 KGHSH, CDR2 LQKENI. The V and J ends lost 3 bases and 4 bases, in that order; junction bases with no gene match: 2. In DNA form, the CDR3 reads TGTGCCAGCTCACCCTGGACAGGGTACGAGCAGTACTTC. As protein: CASSPWTGYEQYF.

This clonotype occurred a few times. The V and J genes are TRBV20-1 and TRBJ2-1; no clear D gene. V lost 5 bases to trimming and J lost 5 bases, with 4 bases between them. The germline gives CDR1 DFQATT, CDR2 SNEGSKA (reference sequence). The CDR3 is 10 amino acids. The CDR3 DNA reads TGCAGTGCTGGCCACAATGAGCAGTTCTTC. This codes for CSAGHNEQFF.

This clonotype was picked up many times. V usage is TRBV20-1 and J usage is TRBJ1-2; the match to TRBD1 covers 11 bases. The length of the CDR3 is 13 residues. Germline V gene data show CDR1 as DFQATT and CDR2 as SNEGSKA (reference sequence). Trimming took 6 bases from V and 6 from J; bases not matched to a gene: 6. Written as DNA, the CDR3 is TGCAGTGCAAGGGACAGGGGGAGGAATGGCTACACCTTC. It translates to CSARDRGRNGYTF.

This clonotype was counted at least ten times. This sequence joins TRBV12-3 or TRBV12-4 and TRBJ1-1; 12 positions match TRBD1. CDR3 length: 15 residues. Losses at the gene ends were 5 bases for V and 5 bases for J; bases not matched to a gene: 6. CDR3: CASSDPGQGATEAFF. In DNA, the CDR3 is TGTGCCAGCAGTGACCCGGGACAGGGGGCTACTGAAGCTTTCTTT.

This clonotype was counted at least ten times. The J gene is TRBJ2-7, the V gene TRBV15; D gene ambiguous. V shed 0 bases and J shed 6 bases, with 6 bases lying between them. The CDR3 runs to 12 residues. Germline loops: CDR1 LNHNV, CDR2 YYDKDF (reference sequence). The CDR3 here is CATSRDSGEQYF. In DNA, the CDR3 is TGTGCCACCAGCAGAGATTCGGGCGAGCAGTACTTC.

The chain employs TRBV7-9 and TRBJ2-6, with TRBD1 identical over 8 bases. V lost 5 bases and J lost 0; bases outside the gene matches: 18. The CDR3 loop spans 21 amino acids. CDR1 and CDR2 (germline): SEHNR, FQNEAQ (reference sequence). The CDR3 is CASSPHGRGLGAYSGANVLTF. The CDR3 DNA reads TGTGCCAGCAGCCCACATGGCAGGGGGCTTGGTGCATACTCTGGGGCCAACGTCCTGACTTTC.

This clonotype appeared many times. The chain links TRBV27 to TRBJ2-2; 12 bases map to TRBD1. CDR1 and CDR2 from the germline V gene are MNHEY and SMNVEV (reference sequence). CDR3 length: 15 amino acids. The V segment lost 6 bases and the J segment 5 bases; nucleotides outside the gene matches: 4. The CDR3 DNA sequence: TGTGCCAGCAGGGGACAGGGGGCGGGGACCGGGGAGCTGTTTTTT. Translation gives CASRGQGAGTGELFF.

The rearrangement joins TRBV7-2 to TRBJ2-7, with no clear D. Trimming took 4 bases from V and 3 from J, leaving 10 bases between them. This CDR3 has 13 residues. Germline values: CDR1 SGHTA, CDR2 FQGNSA. The CDR3 is CASSWRTGYEQYF. In DNA, the CDR3 is TGTGCCAGCAGCTGGCGAACCGGCTACGAGCAGTACTTC.

The table lists this clonotype with many counts. The rearrangement links TRBV20-1 to TRBJ2-1; D possibly corresponds to TRBD2 (6 bases). Germline loops: CDR1 DFQATT, CDR2 SNEGSKA (reference sequence). Between the trimmed V and J ends, which lost 2 bases and 4 bases, there was a span of 12 bases. The CDR3 runs 14 residues. The CDR3 DNA follows: TGCAGTGCTAGAAGGACTACCCCGTACAATGAGCAGTTCTTC. Translation gives CSARRTTPYNEQFF.

This chain uses TRBV7-9 with TRBJ2-7, with 8 bases aligning to TRBD2. J was trimmed by 4 bases and V by 4 bases; bases with no gene match: 9. Germline-derived CDR1 and CDR2 are SEHNR and FQNEAQ (reference sequence). The CDR3 runs 15 residues. CDR3 coding DNA: TGTGCCAGCAGCTCTACAGGACTAGCTGCGTACGAGCAGTACTTC. Protein product: CASSSTGLAAYEQYF.

This clonotype was counted a few times. The chain couples TRBV7-2 to TRBJ2-1; possible D gene TRBD1, 5 bases. This CDR3 contains 13 residues. Germline assignment: CDR1 SGHTA and CDR2 FQGNSA. V was clipped by 5 bases and J by 8 bases, with 13 bases between them. The CDR3 here is CASSQGPQDEQFF. CDR3 sequence (DNA): TGTGCCAGCAGCCAGGGTCCTCAGGATGAGCAGTTCTTC. The whole variable domain, remainder taken from reference TRBV7-2 and TRBJ2-1, is GAGVSQSPSNKVTEKGKDVELRCDPISGHTALYWYRQSLGQGLEFLIYFQGNSAPDKSGLPSDRFSAERTGGSVSTLTIQRTQQEDSAVYLCASSQGPQDEQFFGPGTRLTVL.

This rearrangement joins TRBV6-2 or TRBV6-3 to TRBJ2-7; 8 bases align to TRBD2. Trimming at V came to 4 bases and at J to 2 bases, leaving 1 base not matched to a gene. This CDR3 is 13 amino acids long. CDR1 is MNHEY, CDR2 SVGEGT, per germline. CDR3 protein: CASSFGRAYEQYF. CDR3 in DNA: TGTGCCAGCAGTTTCGGGAGGGCCTACGAGCAGTACTTC.

The chain has TRBV7-2 and TRBJ2-2, with D uncertain. Trimming removed 5 bases at V and 3 bases at J, with 10 bases between. The germline CDR1 and CDR2 sequences are SGHTA and FQGNSA. The CDR3 is 14 residues long. CDR3 in amino acids: CASSKKADTGELFF. The CDR3 DNA follows: TGTGCCAGCAGCAAAAAGGCGGACACCGGGGAGCTGTTTTTT.

The chain links TRBV7-2 to TRBJ2-1, with 8 bases fitting TRBD2. Germline lookup yields CDR1 SGHTA and CDR2 FQGNSA. The CDR3 consists of 16 residues. After removal of 2 bases from V and 5 bases from J, the junction contained 8 bases not matched to a gene. The CDR3 coding sequence is TGTGCCAGCAGCTTACGGCTAGCGGGCCGGAACAATGAGCAGTTCTTC. Residues: CASSLRLAGRNNEQFF.

This clonotype is medium-sized within its sample. The rearrangement links TRBV6-5 to TRBJ2-1; 9 bases agree with TRBD2. From germline, CDR1 is MNHEY and CDR2 SVGAGI. V trimming: 6 bases; J trimming: 4 bases; junction bases outside the gene matches: 10. CDR3 length equals 16 residues. The CDR3 DNA sequence: TGTGCCAGCAGACGTTCATCTAGCGGGAAGTACAATGAGCAGTTCTTC. Its translation: CASRRSSSGKYNEQFF.

The chain carries TRBV6-4 and TRBJ2-3; a possible D gene is TRBD2 (6 bases). With 3 bases removed from V and 0 bases from J, the gap between germline ends came to 7 bases. This CDR3 is built from 14 residues. Germline CDR1 and CDR2: MRHNA and SNTAGT. The chain's CDR3 is CASSERGSTDTQYF. The CDR3 nucleotides read TGTGCCAGCAGTGAGCGGGGTAGCACAGATACGCAGTATTTT.

The rearrangement uses TRBV10-1 and TRBJ1-5; D not certain. Germline V gene lookup returns CDR1 WNHNN and CDR2 SYGVQD (reference sequence). V lost 3 bases, J lost 0 bases, and 3 bases lay in between. The CDR3 has 13 residues. As DNA, the CDR3 is TGCGCCAGCAGTGATGGTAGCAATCAGCCCCAGCATTTT. It translates to CASSDGSNQPQHF.

In this sample, this clonotype turned up a few times. This rearrangement joins TRBV12-3 or TRBV12-4 to TRBJ1-2, with TRBD1 as a possible D gene (5 bases). The V end lost 5 bases, the J end lost 5 bases, and 12 bases lay between the germline ends. This CDR3 contains 13 residues. Written as DNA, the CDR3 is TGTGCCAGCAGTGAAGACAGATTATATGGCTACACCTTC. Amino acids: CASSEDRLYGYTF.

The chain links TRBV6-5 to TRBJ1-2, with D maybe TRBD1 (6 bases). Trimming stripped 2 bases from V and 8 bases from J, with 18 bases between. This CDR3 is 15 amino acids long. The germline V gene has CDR1 MNHEY and CDR2 SVGAGI. CDR3 sequence (DNA): TGTGCCAGCAGTTACGCCACTACAGGGCCCGGAGGCTACACCTTC. It codes for CASSYATTGPGGYTF.

There are a few counts of this clonotype. CDR3 loop: CSARARSRDRGHNEQFF. CDR3 nucleotides: TGCAGTGCTAGAGCTAGGAGCCGGGACAGGGGCCACAATGAGCAGTTCTTC. This chain joins TRBV20-1 and TRBJ2-1, with TRBD1 matching 10 bases. The CDR3 contains 17 residues. Trimming removed 1 base from V and 5 bases from J; junction bases left unmatched: 11. CDR1 is DFQATT and CDR2 is SNEGSKA in the germline V gene (reference sequence).

This clonotype was detected ten times or more. The chain carries TRBV29-1 and TRBJ2-7; 10 bases map to TRBD2. Trimming at V came to 4 bases and at J to 3 bases, leaving 9 bases not matched to a gene. Germline V lookup: CDR1 SQVTM, CDR2 ANQGSEA. CDR3 size: 15 residues. The CDR3 loop is CSVVVAGGTFYEQYF. CDR3 sequence (DNA): TGCAGCGTTGTAGTAGCGGGAGGTACTTTCTACGAGCAGTACTTC.

In its sample, this clonotype was seen many times. The rearrangement joins TRBV7-6 to TRBJ2-1; D uncertain. V shed 1 base and J shed 4 bases, with 5 bases lying between them. CDR3 size: 13 residues. Germline lookup yields CDR1 SGHVS and CDR2 FNYEAQ. This CDR3 reads CASSLEEYNEQFF. CDR3 DNA: TGTGCCAGCAGCTTAGAGGAGTACAATGAGCAGTTCTTC.

V usage is TRBV6-5 and J usage is TRBJ2-7; D is ambiguous. From germline, CDR1 is MNHEY and CDR2 SVGAGI. The CDR3 has 15 amino acids. Trimming took 2 bases from V and 1 from J, leaving 12 bases between them. CDR3 sequence (DNA): TGTGCCAGCAGTTACACGATTCTTACATCCTACGAGCAGTACTTC. Amino acids: CASSYTILTSYEQYF.

This clonotype came up a few times. This chain connects TRBV20-1 to TRBJ2-1, with TRBD1 identical over 9 bases. After removal of 3 bases from V and 8 bases from J, the junction contained 11 bases not matched to a gene. Looked up from germline, CDR1 is DFQATT and CDR2 is SNEGSKA (reference sequence). The CDR3 is made up of 15 amino acids. The CDR3 reads CSASPSTGGSHEQFF. CDR3 nucleotide sequence: TGCAGTGCTAGCCCCTCCACAGGGGGCTCACATGAGCAGTTCTTC.